The 30 T cell receptor beta chains given below trace back to one sample, sequenced in a study of blood T cell repertoires in COVID-19. TCRdb's table, derived via immunoSEQ multiplex PCR, lists solely in-frame clones and lacks some. The sample lists more than 100,000 clones, 80% to 85% occurring once. The material sequenced was peripheral blood. Source of these receptors: a woman younger than 45 who had recovered from COVID-19.

V is TRBV2 and J is TRBJ2-1; the match to TRBD2 covers 8 bases. The CDR3 extends over 15 amino acids. After removal of 1 base from V and 2 bases from J, the junction contained 1 base not matched to a gene. In germline, CDR1 is SNHLY, CDR2 FYNNEI. The CDR3 region is CASSEGAGAYNEQFF. As DNA, the CDR3 is TGTGCCAGCAGTGAAGGAGCGGGAGCCTACAATGAGCAGTTCTTC.

The gene calls are TRBV6-5 and TRBJ1-1; 8 nucleotides match TRBD1. V was pared by 5 bases and J by 1 base, with 3 bases of the junction left unmatched. The CDR3 runs 14 residues. Germline V CDR1 and CDR2: MNHEY, SVGAGI. CDR3 residues: CASSRTGRNTEAFF. The CDR3 nucleotides read TGTGCCAGCAGTCGGACAGGGAGGAACACTGAAGCTTTCTTT.

This chain connects TRBV29-1 to TRBJ2-1; 8 nucleotides match TRBD2. V gave up 7 bases and J gave up 0 bases; unmatched junction bases: 14. Germline V lookup: CDR1 SQVTM, CDR2 ANQGSEA. CDR3 length equals 17 residues. This CDR3 is CSALGRAGGSSYNEQFF. In nucleotides, the CDR3 is TGCAGCGCCCTGGGGAGGGCGGGGGGAAGCTCCTACAATGAGCAGTTCTTC.

The rearrangement joins TRBV6-5 to TRBJ2-5; the match to TRBD2 covers 9 bases. V lost 6 bases to trimming and J lost 1 base; unmatched junction nucleotides: 3. Germline values: CDR1 MNHEY, CDR2 SVGAGI. The CDR3 extends over 14 amino acids. The CDR3 sequence: CASRPGLAQETQYF. CDR3 in DNA: TGTGCCAGCAGACCGGGACTAGCCCAAGAGACCCAGTACTTC.

The V and J genes are TRBV7-9 and TRBJ1-5; possibly TRBD1 for D (5 bases). Looked up from germline, CDR1 is SEHNR and CDR2 is FQNEAQ (reference sequence). V was clipped by 4 bases and J by 2 bases, with 12 bases between them. This CDR3 contains 15 residues. The CDR3 DNA reads as TGTGCCAGCAGCTCCCAGGGTATTGGCAATCAGCCCCAGCATTTT. This gives the protein CASSSQGIGNQPQHF. The variable domain in full, with the rest retrieved from reference TRBV7-9 and TRBJ1-5, is DTGVSQNPRHKITKRGQNVTFRCDPISEHNRLYWYRQTLGQGPEFLTYFQNEAQLEKSRLLSDRFSAERPKGSFSTLEIQRTEQGDSAMYLCASSSQGIGNQPQHFGDGTRLSIL.

This CDR3 reads CASSYISEAFF. The CDR3 nucleotides are TGTGCCAGCAGTTACATCTCTGAAGCTTTCTTT. This chain links TRBV6-2 or TRBV6-3 with TRBJ1-1; no firm D call. CDR1 MNHEY and CDR2 SVGEGT come from the germline V gene. CDR3 length: 11 amino acids. Trimming removed 2 bases at V and 6 bases at J, with 4 bases between.

The rearrangement links TRBV2 to TRBJ2-2, with 14 bases lining up with TRBD2. CDR3 length: 15 amino acids. The V segment lost 6 bases and the J segment 6 bases; nucleotides outside the gene matches: 3. Germline CDR1 reads SNHLY; CDR2 reads FYNNEI. The CDR3 here is CASRGLAGDAGELFF. CDR3 coding DNA: TGTGCCAGCAGGGGACTAGCGGGAGACGCCGGGGAGCTGTTTTTT.

This chain links TRBV6-5 with TRBJ1-5; D not resolved. The V and J ends lost 6 bases and 3 bases respectively, with 9 bases between them. The CDR3 is made up of 13 amino acids. Looked up from germline, CDR1 is MNHEY and CDR2 is SVGAGI. CDR3 region: CASRSSANQPQHF. The CDR3 coding sequence is TGTGCCAGCAGGAGCAGCGCCAATCAGCCCCAGCATTTT.

To note about this clone: Different DNA sequences within this sample yield the same CDR3. The CDR3 region is CASSLDRDTGELFF. The CDR3 DNA reads as TGTGCCAGCAGCCTGGACCGGGACACCGGGGAGCTGTTTTTT. This rearrangement joins TRBV5-4 to TRBJ2-2; D not resolved. Trimming stripped 4 bases from V and 3 bases from J, with 10 bases between. The CDR3 contains 14 residues. Germline-derived CDR1 and CDR2 are SGHNT and YYREEE (reference sequence).

V gene TRBV10-1 combines with J gene TRBJ2-2, with D perhaps matching TRBD1 (6 bases). The CDR3 consists of 18 residues. Germline V gives CDR1 WNHNN, CDR2 SYGVQD (reference sequence). V lost 2 bases and J 0 bases, leaving 16 bases between the germline ends. Here the CDR3 reads CASSEVGAASPNTGELFF. As DNA, the CDR3 is TGCGCCAGCAGTGAGGTGGGGGCCGCCAGCCCGAACACCGGGGAGCTGTTTTTT.

The chain employs TRBV9 and TRBJ1-1, with D maybe TRBD1 (6 bases). Germline CDR1 is SGDLS and CDR2 is YYNGEE. V was trimmed by 4 bases and J by 1 base, leaving 14 bases between them. This CDR3 spans 15 amino acids. The CDR3 DNA follows: TGTGCCAGCAGCTCGAGTAGGGGGTCGAACACTGAAGCTTTCTTT. Encoded protein: CASSSSRGSNTEAFF.

The V and J genes are TRBV5-8 and TRBJ2-7; D not resolved. Germline values: CDR1 SGHTS, CDR2 YDEGEE. V lost 1 base, J lost 3 bases, and 14 bases lay in between. CDR3 size: 15 residues. In DNA form, the CDR3 reads TGTGCCAGCAGCTTGTCGCGGAGTGATTACTACGAGCAGTACTTC. It encodes CASSLSRSDYYEQYF.

The chain links TRBV27 to TRBJ2-3; maybe TRBD2 (5 bases). The ends were cut back, 3 bases at V and 0 bases at J, with 10 bases in the middle. Looked up from germline, CDR1 is MNHEY and CDR2 is SMNVEV (reference sequence). The CDR3 has 15 residues. Here the CDR3 reads CASSFTRTSTDTQYF. The CDR3 DNA follows: TGTGCCAGCAGTTTTACCCGGACTAGCACAGATACGCAGTATTTT.

The genes are TRBV10-2 and TRBJ1-2; 7 bases are a match to TRBD1. CDR1 is WSHSY, CDR2 SAAADI, per germline. The CDR3 runs 15 residues. Trimming took 0 bases from V and 3 from J; bases not matched to a gene: 4. The CDR3 nucleotides read TGCGCCAGCAGTGAGTCGACAGGGCCCTACTATGGCTACACCTTC. Amino acids: CASSESTGPYYGYTF.

The CDR3 loop reads CASSRPQGATNEKLFF. CDR3 DNA sequence: TGTGCCAGCAGCCGACCCCAGGGGGCGACTAATGAAAAACTGTTTTTT. The gene calls are TRBV4-2 and TRBJ1-4, with 8 bases identical to TRBD1. Germline CDR1 reads LGHNA; CDR2 reads YNFKEQ. V lost 4 bases and J lost 2; bases outside the gene matches: 6. This CDR3 comprises 16 residues.

Details on this clone: Other DNA sequences in this specimen translate into the identical CDR3. The chain links TRBV11-2 to TRBJ2-7; D unresolved. Per the germline V gene, CDR1 is SGHAT and CDR2 is FQNNGV. The CDR3 covers 11 residues. With 1 base removed from V and 4 bases from J, the gap between germline ends came to 2 bases. The CDR3 region is CASSLAYEQYF. The DNA of the CDR3 is TGTGCCAGCAGCTTAGCTTACGAGCAGTACTTC.

The chain employs TRBV2 and TRBJ2-5; 8 bases line up with TRBD2. Trimming cost V 6 bases and J 5 bases; bases outside gene matches: 11. Germline V gives CDR1 SNHLY, CDR2 FYNNEI. This CDR3 is 15 amino acids long. The CDR3 here is CASSITAGVGETQYF. The CDR3 DNA sequence: TGTGCCAGCAGCATCACAGCGGGGGTAGGGGAGACCCAGTACTTC.

The gene calls are TRBV27 and TRBJ2-5; unclear D gene. CDR3 length: 15 amino acids. Germline assignment: CDR1 MNHEY and CDR2 SMNVEV (reference sequence). Trimming took off 5 bases at V and 5 bases at J, with 18 bases between the two ends. CDR3 nucleotides: TGTGCCAGCAGTCCCACCCATTTAAGTCGGGAGACCCAGTACTTC. Encoded protein: CASSPTHLSRETQYF.

The chain carries TRBV19 and TRBJ1-2; D remains ambiguous. Germline V gives CDR1 LNHDA, CDR2 SQIVND (reference sequence). The V gene lost 3 bases and the J gene lost 4 bases, with 15 bases spanning the gap. This CDR3 has 15 residues. CDR3 region: CASSIERAAVYGYTF. The CDR3 DNA is TGTGCCAGTAGTATTGAGAGGGCCGCCGTCTATGGCTACACCTTC. The full variable domain, its missing parts supplied by reference TRBV19 and TRBJ1-2, is DGGITQSPKYLFRKEGQNVTLSCEQNLNHDAMYWYRQDPGQGLRLIYYSQIVNDFQKGDIAEGYSVSREKKESFPLTVTSAQKNPTAFYLCASSIERAAVYGYTFGSGTRLTVV.

This chain uses TRBV19 with TRBJ1-2; 11 bases line up with TRBD1. Germline V gives CDR1 LNHDA, CDR2 SQIVND (reference sequence). After removal of 4 bases from V and 5 bases from J, the junction contained 12 bases not matched to a gene. CDR3 length equals 17 residues. CDR3 nucleotides: TGTGCCAGTAGTACCTCCGGGACAGGGGGTGATGTGTATGGCTACACCTTC. This encodes CASSTSGTGGDVYGYTF.

The chain is built from TRBV3-1 (or the pseudogene TRBV3-2) and TRBJ1-1; D unresolved. The CDR3 extends over 16 amino acids. V was cut by 4 bases and J by 0 bases, with 15 bases left in between. Germline values: CDR1 LGHDT, CDR2 YNNKEL (reference sequence). CDR3 DNA sequence: TGTGCCAGCAGCCCATCCTTGGGCAACGTGAACACTGAAGCTTTCTTT. Translating gives CASSPSLGNVNTEAFF.

This clone was counted between two and nine times. V gene TRBV6-5 combines with J gene TRBJ1-3; 8 bases are shared with TRBD1. CDR3 length: 15 residues. Germline V CDR1 and CDR2: MNHEY, SVGAGI. The junction had 5 bases not matched to a gene; V was cut back by 7 bases and J by 0 bases. For the CDR3, the DNA is TGTGCCAGCAAAAGGGACAGGAGCTCTGGAAACACCATATATTTT. It codes for CASKRDRSSGNTIYF.

This clone was detected once. This chain connects TRBV11-2 to TRBJ2-5; weak D call: TRBD1 (5 bases). V gave up 6 bases and J gave up 5 bases, with 13 bases separating them. Germline CDR1 SGHAT, CDR2 FQNNGV. The CDR3 extends over 13 amino acids. The CDR3 DNA reads as TGTGCCAGCAGTTTCACAGGTCCGGAGACCCAGTACTTC. It codes for CASSFTGPETQYF.

The chain recombines TRBV12-5 with TRBJ2-1; TRBD2 matches 8 bases. V lost 5 bases and J lost 4; bases outside the gene matches: 10. This CDR3 comprises 16 residues. Germline V gene lookup returns CDR1 LGHNT and CDR2 FRNRAP. CDR3 coding DNA: TGTGCTAGTGGTCTCCCTCATCTAGCGGGTTACAATGAGCAGTTCTTC. Residues: CASGLPHLAGYNEQFF.

This clone was observed a few times. This chain links TRBV5-1 with TRBJ1-6; tentatively, D is TRBD1 (6 bases). This CDR3 comprises 14 residues. CDR1 and CDR2 from the germline V gene are SGHRS and YFSETQ. Trimming shortened V by 5 bases and J by 7 bases, and 13 bases separated the two germline ends. The CDR3 coding sequence is TGCGCCAGCAGTCCGCAGGGGCAAAATTCACCCCTCCACTTT. Translated, it gives CASSPQGQNSPLHF.

V usage is TRBV7-9 and J usage is TRBJ2-3, with TRBD2 identical over 9 bases. After removal of 8 bases from V and 4 bases from J, the junction contained 4 bases not matched to a gene. The CDR3 runs to 13 residues. Germline assignment: CDR1 SEHNR and CDR2 FQNEAQ (reference sequence). CDR3 loop: CASGLAGSDTQYF. For the CDR3, the DNA is TGTGCCAGCGGGCTAGCGGGATCAGATACGCAGTATTTT.

The rearrangement uses TRBV25-1 and TRBJ2-3; a weak D match, TRBD1 (5 bases). Per the germline V gene, CDR1 is MGHDK and CDR2 is SYGVNS. Between the trimmed V and J ends, which lost 3 bases and 1 base, there was a span of 11 bases. The CDR3 covers 15 residues. CDR3 protein: CASSDRGRGTDTQYF. In DNA, the CDR3 is TGTGCCAGCAGTGATAGGGGCAGGGGCACAGATACGCAGTATTTT.

The chain links TRBV7-9 to TRBJ1-1; D is possibly TRBD1 (5 bases). Germline CDR1 SEHNR, CDR2 FQNEAQ (reference sequence). The CDR3 has 14 residues. The germline V and J ends were trimmed by 3 bases and 11 bases, with 19 bases remaining between them. The CDR3 bases are TGTGCCAGCAGCTTTTCGACAGACGATTTCGGGGCTTTCTTT. Protein: CASSFSTDDFGAFF.

The chain links TRBV7-9 to TRBJ1-4, with D possibly being TRBD1 (6 bases). The CDR3 spans 15 residues. The V gene's germline CDR1 is SEHNR and CDR2 FQNEAQ (reference sequence). V lost 0 bases and J lost 8, with 13 bases in between. The CDR3 loop reads CASSLASGEEEKLFF. CDR3 bases: TGTGCCAGCAGCTTAGCGTCAGGGGAAGAAGAAAAACTGTTTTTT.

Comment on this clone: This sample also contains other DNA sequences that code for the same CDR3. The chain is built from TRBV5-1 and TRBJ2-2; 11 bases are a match to TRBD2. The CDR3 spans 17 residues. V shed 5 bases, J shed 0 bases, and the junction held 6 bases outside the gene matches. Germline V gives CDR1 SGHRS, CDR2 YFSETQ. The CDR3 reads CASRWTSGSPNTGELFF. CDR3 bases: TGCGCCAGCAGGTGGACTAGCGGGTCCCCGAACACCGGGGAGCTGTTTTTT.